Presented here are 2 T cell receptor beta chains from one specimen sequenced in a study of blood T cell repertoires in COVID-19. The method was immunoSEQ multiplex PCR; TCRdb's version includes in-frame clones alone and lacks a portion of them. This sample has about 110,000 clones, with around 81% found just once. The sample consisted of peripheral blood. The receptors stem from a woman between 70 and 85 years old with acute or convalescent COVID-19.

With respect to this clone: A junction boundary mismatches the germline segment, possibly from a read error. This sequence joins TRBV7-3 and TRBJ1-1; 9 positions agree with TRBD1. The germline gives CDR1 SGHTA, CDR2 FQGTGA. This CDR3 spans 15 amino acids. Here the CDR3 DNA reads TGTGCCAGCAGCGTAACGCCGGGACAGGGCAACAAAGCTTTCTTT. Amino acids: CASSVTPGQGNKAFF.

DNA of the CDR3: TGTGCCAGCAGTTTAGCGGGACTGCTAAACTATGGCTACACCTTC. It encodes CASSLAGLLNYGYTF. V gene TRBV27 combines with J gene TRBJ1-2, with TRBD1 as a possible D gene (5 bases). The CDR3 is 15 amino acids. Germline V CDR1 and CDR2: MNHEY, SMNVEV (reference sequence). Trimming stripped 2 bases from V and 2 bases from J, with 12 bases between.